Following are 28 T cell receptor beta chains from one sample sequenced in a study of identical twins. TCRdb fed the 5' RACE reads into MiXCR, producing one record per CDR3 protein. The sample yields some 630,000 distinct CDR3 sequences, just over 7% seen once. The same sample was also studied in work on yellow fever vaccine responses in identical twins.

Sequenced input: PBMCs. Receptors originate from a woman aged 18-29 years in good health.

The rearrangement uses TRBV5-1 and TRBJ2-7; 11 nucleotides align to TRBD2. CDR3 length: 16 amino acids. The V gene's germline CDR1 is SGHRS and CDR2 YFSETQ. With 0 bases clipped from V and 4 bases from J, the junction kept 6 bases outside the gene matches. The CDR3 loop is CASSLGTSGRRYEQYF. The DNA for the CDR3 is TGCGCCAGCAGCTTGGGTACTAGCGGGAGAAGGTACGAGCAGTACTTC.

This clonotype was recorded many times. CDR3 bases: TGTGCCACCAGTGACCCACAGGGCCGCAATGAGCAGTTCTTC. This encodes CATSDPQGRNEQFF. V gene TRBV24-1 combines with J gene TRBJ2-1; a weak D match, TRBD1 (6 bases). Trimming took off 4 bases at V and 6 bases at J, with 12 bases between the two ends. The germline V gene has CDR1 KGHDR and CDR2 SFDVKD. This CDR3 is 14 amino acids long.

A few counts support this clonotype. V and J are TRBV12-3 or TRBV12-4 and TRBJ2-1, with 13 bases matching TRBD2. The CDR3 has 16 amino acids. The V segment lost 8 bases and the J segment 5 bases; nucleotides outside the gene matches: 9. The CDR3 loop is CASRFAGTSGNNEQFF. The CDR3 DNA follows: TGTGCCAGCCGATTTGCGGGGACTAGCGGGAACAATGAGCAGTTCTTC.

This clonotype was picked up many times. The chain employs TRBV15 and TRBJ1-5; 8 bases map to TRBD1. The CDR3 totals 20 residues. CDR1 LNHNV and CDR2 YYDKDF come from the germline V gene (reference sequence). V gave up 0 bases and J gave up 0 bases; unmatched junction bases: 13. The CDR3 nucleotides read TGTGCCACCAGCAGAGATCCCCGACAGGGGAAGGGAAATAGCAATCAGCCCCAGCATTTT. It encodes CATSRDPRQGKGNSNQPQHF.

V usage is TRBV14 and J usage is TRBJ2-3; possible D gene TRBD2, 6 bases. The CDR3 sequence is 14 residues long. V was shortened by 3 bases and J by 3 bases, with 10 bases between the two germline ends. CDR1 SGHDN and CDR2 FVKESK come from the germline V gene. The CDR3 nucleotides read TGTGCCAGCAGCCATCCGCTAGCGACAGATACGCAGTATTTT. Translating it yields CASSHPLATDTQYF. The whole variable domain, remainder taken from reference TRBV14 and TRBJ2-3, is EAGVTQFPSHSVIEKGQTVTLRCDPISGHDNLYWYRRVMGKEIKFLLHFVKESKQDESGMPNNRFLAERTGGTYSTLKVQPAELEDSGVYFCASSHPLATDTQYFGPGTRLTVL.

This clonotype was seen more than once but under ten times. The chain has TRBV7-8 and TRBJ1-1, with TRBD1 matching 8 bases. The CDR3 runs to 14 residues. With V trimmed by 2 bases and J by 9 bases, 8 bases remained unmatched. From germline, CDR1 is SGHVS and CDR2 FQNEAQ. The CDR3 nucleotides read TGTGCCAGCAGCTTAATGGCCCGGGACAGGAAAGCTTTCTTT. Translated, it gives CASSLMARDRKAFF. The variable domain in full, with the rest retrieved from reference TRBV7-8 and TRBJ1-1, is GAGVSQSPRYKVAKRGQDVALRCDPISGHVSLFWYQQALGQGPEFLTYFQNEAQLDKSGLPSDRFFAERPEGSVSTLKIQRTQQEDSAVYLCASSLMARDRKAFFGQGTRLTVV.

The chain uses TRBV6-1 and TRBJ1-6; TRBD1 is a possible D gene (5 bases). This CDR3 is 17 amino acids long. The germline V gene encodes CDR1 MNHNS and CDR2 SASEGT. Trimming took off 6 bases at V and 3 bases at J, with 18 bases between the two ends. CDR3 DNA: TGTGCCAGCAGACCTACCGGGACGGGCATCTATAATTCACCCCTCCACTTT. It encodes CASRPTGTGIYNSPLHF.

The table lists this clonotype with many counts. V gene TRBV24-1 combines with J gene TRBJ2-7; 10 bases are a match to TRBD1. Germline values: CDR1 KGHDR, CDR2 SFDVKD. The CDR3 spans 14 residues. The trim removed 3 bases at V and 6 bases at J, leaving 4 bases unmatched. The CDR3 nucleotides read TGTGCCACCAGTGATCCTGGGACAGGGGTCGAGCAGTACTTC. Its protein is CATSDPGTGVEQYF.

This clonotype was seen more than once but under ten times. V and J are TRBV4-1 and TRBJ2-5; no firm D call. Trimming shortened V by 1 base and J by 5 bases, and 11 bases separated the two germline ends. Germline lookup yields CDR1 MGHRA and CDR2 YSYEKL. This CDR3 has 14 amino acids. CDR3 sequence reads: CASSQGGMWETQYF. CDR3 DNA: TGCGCCAGCAGCCAAGGGGGAATGTGGGAGACCCAGTACTTC.

This clonotype has only a few counts. CDR3 nucleotide sequence: TGTGCCAGCGGGTTGTTGGGGAGCGGGAGGGAGACCCAGTACTTC. Its protein is CASGLLGSGRETQYF. The chain is built from TRBV12-3 or TRBV12-4 and TRBJ2-5; 9 bases match TRBD2. V dropped 8 bases and J dropped 5; count of bases not matched to a gene: 12. The CDR3 is 15 residues long.

The chain recombines TRBV7-8 with TRBJ2-3; D possibly corresponds to TRBD2 (7 bases). V was pared by 7 bases and J by 3 bases, with 17 bases between. The germline V gene has CDR1 SGHVS and CDR2 FQNEAQ. The CDR3 runs to 15 residues. The CDR3 is CASTPRGGGTDTQYF. In nucleotides, the CDR3 is TGTGCCAGCACTCCCCGAGGGGGAGGGACAGATACGCAGTATTTT.

About this clonotype itself: Possible read error: a much larger clone is one base away. This sequence joins TRBV10-3 and TRBJ2-1, with D perhaps TRBD2 (5 bases). The CDR3 spans 13 residues. Germline V CDR1 and CDR2: ENHRY, SYGVKD. CDR3 region: CTITEVVGNEQFF. For the CDR3, the DNA is TGTACCATCACGGAGGTCGTTGGCAATGAGCAGTTCTTC.

This clonotype was picked up many times. The chain couples TRBV6-2 or TRBV6-3 to TRBJ2-2; TRBD1 aligns across 9 bases. Germline CDR1 reads MNHEY; CDR2 reads SVGEGT. This CDR3 region has 20 residues. J was trimmed by 6 bases and V by 0 bases; bases with no gene match: 17. DNA of the CDR3: TGTGCCAGCAGTTACTCGAGTGGGACAGGGCCATTCTTGGCCGCCGGGGAGCTGTTTTTT. Translated, it gives CASSYSSGTGPFLAAGELFF.

The sample holds a few counts of this clonotype. The chain joins TRBV29-1 to TRBJ1-1, with 10 bases aligning to TRBD1. Trimming removed 7 bases from V and 6 bases from J; junction bases left unmatched: 2. The length of the CDR3 is 11 residues. The germline V gene has CDR1 SQVTM and CDR2 ANQGSEA. CDR3 in amino acids: CSGGQGAEAFF. As DNA, the CDR3 is TGCAGCGGTGGACAGGGGGCTGAAGCTTTCTTT.

This clonotype was counted many times. The rearrangement links TRBV4-2 to TRBJ2-7; D not resolved. The germline V gene encodes CDR1 LGHNA and CDR2 YNFKEQ. V was shortened by 2 bases and J by 3 bases, with 8 bases between the two germline ends. There are 13 residues in the CDR3. The CDR3 loop reads CASSQSVGYEQYF. The CDR3, as DNA: TGTGCCAGCAGCCAATCGGTGGGCTACGAGCAGTACTTC.

This clonotype was counted many times. The chain couples TRBV12-3 or TRBV12-4 to TRBJ2-7, with 8 bases identical to TRBD2. This CDR3 region has 12 residues. With 6 bases clipped from V and 7 bases from J, the junction kept 5 bases outside the gene matches. CDR3 nucleotide sequence: TGTGCCAGCAGCCGACTAGCGAGTGAGCAGTACTTC. Amino acids: CASSRLASEQYF.

This clonotype was found a few times. The V and J genes are TRBV4-1 and TRBJ1-1; 7 bases fit TRBD1. The V and J ends lost 2 bases and 5 bases, in that order; junction bases with no gene match: 11. The germline V gene has CDR1 MGHRA and CDR2 YSYEKL. CDR3 length: 16 residues. DNA for the CDR3: TGCGCCAGCAGCCAACCTAAAAAGAGACAGGGTACTGAAGCTTTCTTT. Translating gives CASSQPKKRQGTEAFF.

In this sample, this clonotype turned up a few times. The chain couples TRBV29-1 to TRBJ2-3; D gene ambiguous. The ends were cut back, 6 bases at V and 2 bases at J, with 12 bases in the middle. CDR1 SQVTM and CDR2 ANQGSEA come from the germline V gene. CDR3 length: 13 amino acids. The CDR3 DNA reads TGCAGCGTAACCGCAGGTCCCACAGATACGCAGTATTTT. This translates into CSVTAGPTDTQYF.

This clonotype occurred a few times. CDR3 in amino acids: CASSWTSGGLSGELFF. Here the CDR3 DNA reads TGTGCCAGCAGTTGGACTAGCGGGGGGCTCTCCGGGGAGCTGTTTTTT. V gene TRBV12-3 or TRBV12-4 combines with J gene TRBJ2-2, with 14 bases matching TRBD2. The CDR3 totals 16 residues. Losses at the gene ends were 4 bases for V and 6 bases for J; bases not matched to a gene: 4.

This clonotype was seen more than once but under ten times. This chain uses TRBV11-2 with TRBJ1-1; possibly TRBD1 for D (6 bases). This CDR3 is 13 amino acids long. Germline-derived CDR1 and CDR2 are SGHAT and FQNNGV. V was pared by 5 bases and J by 7 bases, with 14 bases between. The CDR3: CASSLGGQVEAFF. The CDR3 nucleotides are TGTGCCAGCAGCCTAGGGGGGCAGGTTGAAGCTTTCTTT. Together with reference TRBV11-2 and TRBJ1-1, the CDR3 gives the full variable domain: EAGVAQSPRYKIIEKRQSVAFWCNPISGHATLYWYQQILGQGPKLLIQFQNNGVVDDSQLPKDRFSAERLKGVDSTLKIQPAKLEDSAVYLCASSLGGQVEAFFGQGTRLTVV.

The rearrangement links TRBV29-1 to TRBJ2-3; D may be TRBD1 (6 bases). Germline CDR1 SQVTM, CDR2 ANQGSEA. The V and J ends lost 8 bases and 3 bases respectively, with 18 bases between them. This CDR3 is 14 amino acids long. CDR3: CSYAGTTITDTQYF. The CDR3 DNA sequence: TGCAGCTATGCCGGGACAACGATTACAGATACGCAGTATTTT.

The CDR3 region is CASSYRREAGELFF. DNA of the CDR3: TGTGCCAGCAGTTACAGACGGGAGGCCGGGGAGCTGTTTTTT. The rearrangement joins TRBV6-2 or TRBV6-3 to TRBJ2-2, with TRBD2 identical over 7 bases. The junction had 3 bases not matched to a gene; V was cut back by 2 bases and J by 6 bases. This CDR3 comprises 14 residues. Germline V gene lookup returns CDR1 MNHEY and CDR2 SVGEGT.

V usage is TRBV20-1 and J usage is TRBJ2-7; D possibly corresponds to TRBD2 (6 bases). Germline V gives CDR1 DFQATT, CDR2 SNEGSKA (reference sequence). The V and J ends lost 2 bases and 3 bases respectively, with 11 bases between them. The CDR3 consists of 13 residues. The CDR3 protein is CSARLGGVYEQYF. The DNA of the CDR3 is TGCAGTGCTAGACTGGGAGGTGTCTACGAGCAGTACTTC.

This clonotype was recorded many times. This chain joins TRBV7-9 and TRBJ1-1, with D possibly TRBD1 on 5 matching bases. Trimming stripped 7 bases from V and 1 base from J, with 16 bases between. The CDR3 has 15 amino acids. The germline gives CDR1 SEHNR, CDR2 FQNEAQ (reference sequence). CDR3 bases: TGTGCCAGCACCACCGAATCCCAGGGGAACACTGAAGCTTTCTTT. Its protein product is CASTTESQGNTEAFF. The full variable domain, rest sourced from reference TRBV7-9 and TRBJ1-1, is DTGVSQNPRHKITKRGQNVTFRCDPISEHNRLYWYRQTLGQGPEFLTYFQNEAQLEKSRLLSDRFSAERPKGSFSTLEIQRTEQGDSAMYLCASTTESQGNTEAFFGQGTRLTVV.

There are many counts of this clonotype. The rearrangement links TRBV29-1 to TRBJ2-3; weak D call: TRBD2 (6 bases). CDR1 and CDR2 (germline): SQVTM, ANQGSEA. Deletions cut 3 bases from V and 2 bases from J, with 9 bases between. This CDR3 is 13 amino acids long. The CDR3 is CSVDGGNTDTQYF. The CDR3 nucleotides read TGCAGCGTTGATGGGGGGAACACAGATACGCAGTATTTT.

This clonotype was seen a handful of times. J is TRBJ2-1 and V is TRBV7-2; the D gene is possibly TRBD2 (7 bases). CDR1 is SGHTA and CDR2 is FQGNSA in the germline V gene. The V and J ends lost 1 base and 9 bases respectively, with 19 bases between them. This CDR3 has 16 residues. DNA for the CDR3: TGTGCCAGCAGCTTAGGGGGGGGGGCGCGGAGGATTGAGCAGTTCTTC. This translates into CASSLGGGARRIEQFF.

This chain connects TRBV12-3 or TRBV12-4 to TRBJ2-7, with no clear D. The V end was cut by 2 bases, the J end by 7 bases, with 9 bases between. The CDR3 spans 12 residues. The CDR3 is CASSLMLREQYF. In DNA form, the CDR3 reads TGTGCCAGCAGTTTAATGTTGAGGGAGCAGTACTTC.

This clonotype was seen a few times. This chain connects TRBV27 to TRBJ2-2, with 8 bases lining up with TRBD1. This CDR3 contains 15 residues. Germline assignment: CDR1 MNHEY and CDR2 SMNVEV (reference sequence). Trimming removed 6 bases from V and 5 bases from J; junction bases left unmatched: 8. The DNA for the CDR3 is TGTGCCAGCAGGCCCAGGGGGCTGGTTACCGGGGAGCTGTTTTTT. It yields the protein CASRPRGLVTGELFF.